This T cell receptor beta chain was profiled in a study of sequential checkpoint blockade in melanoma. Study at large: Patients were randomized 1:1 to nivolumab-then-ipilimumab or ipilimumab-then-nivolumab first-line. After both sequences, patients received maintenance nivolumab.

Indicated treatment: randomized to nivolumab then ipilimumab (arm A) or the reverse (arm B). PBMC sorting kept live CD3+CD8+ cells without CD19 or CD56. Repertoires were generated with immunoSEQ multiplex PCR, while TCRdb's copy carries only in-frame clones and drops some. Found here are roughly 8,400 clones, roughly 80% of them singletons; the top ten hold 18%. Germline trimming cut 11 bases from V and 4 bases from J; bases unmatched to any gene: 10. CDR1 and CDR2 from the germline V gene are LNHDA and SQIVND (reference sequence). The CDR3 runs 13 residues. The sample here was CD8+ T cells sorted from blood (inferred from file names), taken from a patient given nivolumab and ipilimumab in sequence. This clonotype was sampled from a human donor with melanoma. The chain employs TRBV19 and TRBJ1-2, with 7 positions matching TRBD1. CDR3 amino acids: CASNPGTVYGYTF. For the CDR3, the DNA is TGTGCCTCCAACCCCGGGACAGTCTATGGCTACACCTTC.